This entry concerns a single TCR beta chain. This entry is derived from a study of blood T cell repertoires in COVID-19. Clones were read by immunoSEQ multiplex PCR, and TCRdb kept only the in-frame ones, dropping some. The data show a few hundred thousand clones, around 84% seen once. J lost 3 bases, V lost 5 bases, and 10 bases had no gene match. Germline V gene data show CDR1 as MDHEN and CDR2 as SYDVKM. This CDR3 comprises 16 residues. Sequencing was performed on PBMCs or T cells enriched from blood (not recorded which). The V and J genes are TRBV28 and TRBJ2-1; 7 bases align to TRBD2. This TCR came from a man in his forties who had been exposed to COVID-19. The CDR3 sequence is CASSTRLADFYNEQFF. CDR3 DNA sequence: TGTGCCAGCAGTACAAGACTAGCAGACTTCTACAATGAGCAGTTCTTC.